This is a list of T cell receptor beta chains from one sample in a study of blood T cells in healthy people across ages. A single record per CDR3 protein comes from TCRdb applying MiXCR to the 5' RACE reads. The profile shows around 600,000 distinct CDR3 sequences, around 48% of them singletons. Sequenced material: blood. All receptors come from a man aged 80 or over in good health. CDR3s include the opening cysteine and the closing phenylalanine or tryptophan. Some rows mark clone size as missing; the rest say once, few, many or name a class of expanded clone.

v_call	clone_size	j_call	cdr3_aa
TRBV21-1	NA	NA	CASSKSCAGGCKTQYF
TRBV5-1	NA	TRBJ2-7	CASSTTSTYEQYF
TRBV3-1	many	TRBJ2-1	CASSQGTPNNEQFF
TRBV4-3	NA	TRBJ2-3	CASSPGGQTTDTQYF
TRBV12-3/TRBV12-4	few	TRBJ2-1	CASRVAGGPYNEQFF
TRBV20-1	NA	TRBJ1-1	CSARDSGAFF
TRBV20-1	NA	TRBJ1-6	CSARGQGGAPLHF
TRBV25-1	NA	TRBJ2-2	CASSEFTGELFF
TRBV28	NA	TRBJ2-2	CASSFPRNAGELFF
TRBV7-2	NA	NA	CASSLGQGNGIQYF
TRBV29-1	NA	TRBJ2-5	CSAGAGTQEQYF
TRBV7-9	NA	NA	CASSLRTGQYEQYF
TRBV12-5	NA	TRBJ2-5	CASGLGRAQETQYF
TRBV7-9	few	TRBJ2-3	CASRSPLPKRGGTDTQYF
TRBV20-1	few	TRBJ2-7	CSAQRGDSYYEQYF
TRBV28	NA	TRBJ2-1	CATRSPNNEQFF
TRBV12-3/TRBV12-4	few	TRBJ2-5	CASSLSGTSPYRAQYF
TRBV7-2	NA	TRBJ1-6	CASSSDRGHSPLHF
TRBV6-5	many	TRBJ2-5	CASSLLAGGGTQYF
TRBV10-1	NA	TRBJ1-1	CASRGTGGHSGMNTEAFF
TRBV29-1	few	TRBJ1-6	CSVQFGQTNNSPLHF
TRBV7-3	few	TRBJ2-1	CASSLGTTNEQFF
TRBV20-1	NA	TRBJ2-3	CSARPGLASNTQYF
TRBV21-1	few	TRBJ2-5	CASSKALCRGHREQYF
TRBV28	few	TRBJ2-7	CASRPASKYEQYF
TRBV9	NA	TRBJ2-3	CASSTHGEADTDTQYF